This T cell receptor (beta chain) came from a study of blood T cell repertoires in COVID-19. About the study: Collection of acute and convalescent COVID-19 samples took place in the United States, Italy and Spain. PBMCs, B-cell-depleted T cells, or T cells provided the cDNA or gDNA that made up the material.

The CDR3 covers 16 residues. V was clipped by 4 bases and J by 6 bases; unmatched bases: 12. Germline CDR1 reads SGHTS; CDR2 reads YDEGEE. In the study's own analysis: How many nucleated cells were present was estimated from reference gene primer amplification. Libraries were prepared by immunoSEQ multiplex PCR; TCRdb keeps only in-frame clonotypes and omits some of them. V, J and clone size are taken as reported in that table, and D and trimming were inferred from the DNA itself. The sample has approximately 150,000 clones; around 90% are singletons. The sequencing input was peripheral blood. The TCR sequence derives from a woman in her sixties who had recovered from COVID-19. The rearrangement links TRBV5-8 to TRBJ1-5; 8 bases fit TRBD1. For the CDR3, the DNA is TGTGCCAGCAGCACCGGGCAGGGGGCGTTAAGTCAGCCCCAGCATTTT. This codes for CASSTGQGALSQPQHF. The full variable domain, rest sourced from reference TRBV5-8 and TRBJ1-5, is EAGVTQSPTHLIKTRGQQATLRCSPISGHTSVYWYQQALGLGLQFLLWYDEGEERNRGNFPPRFSGRQFPNYSSELNVNALELEDSALYLCASSTGQGALSQPQHFGDGTRLSIL.